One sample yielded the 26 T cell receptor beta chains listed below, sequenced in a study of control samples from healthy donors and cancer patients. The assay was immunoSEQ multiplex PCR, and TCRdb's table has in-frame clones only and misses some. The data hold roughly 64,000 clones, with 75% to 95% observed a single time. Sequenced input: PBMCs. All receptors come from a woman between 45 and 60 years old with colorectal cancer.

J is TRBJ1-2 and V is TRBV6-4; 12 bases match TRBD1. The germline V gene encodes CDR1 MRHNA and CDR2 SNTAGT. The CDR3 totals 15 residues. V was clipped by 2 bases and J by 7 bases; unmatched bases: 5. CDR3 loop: CASSDGTGGPFGYTF. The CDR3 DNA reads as TGTGCCAGCAGTGACGGGACAGGGGGCCCTTTTGGCTACACCTTC.

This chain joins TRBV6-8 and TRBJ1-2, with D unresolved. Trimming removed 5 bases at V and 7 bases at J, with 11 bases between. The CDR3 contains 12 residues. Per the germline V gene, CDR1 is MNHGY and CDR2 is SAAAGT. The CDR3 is CASSKSIFGYTF. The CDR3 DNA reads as TGTGCCAGCAGTAAATCTATCTTTGGCTACACCTTC.

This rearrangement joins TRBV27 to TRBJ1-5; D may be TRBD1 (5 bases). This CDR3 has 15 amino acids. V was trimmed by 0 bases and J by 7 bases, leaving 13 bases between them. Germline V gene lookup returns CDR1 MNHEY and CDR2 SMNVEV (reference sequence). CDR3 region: CASSLSGRALQPQHF. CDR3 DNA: TGTGCCAGCAGTTTATCGGGCAGGGCCCTCCAGCCCCAGCATTTT.

The chain's CDR3 is CASSETGWPNYGYTF. The DNA for the CDR3 is TGTGCCAGCAGCGAAACAGGGTGGCCTAACTATGGCTACACCTTC. The chain employs TRBV9 and TRBJ1-2; tentative D call: TRBD1 (6 bases). The CDR3 has 15 residues. Trimming removed 3 bases from V and 0 bases from J, with 12 bases in between. Germline V gene sequence: CDR1 SGDLS, CDR2 YYNGEE.

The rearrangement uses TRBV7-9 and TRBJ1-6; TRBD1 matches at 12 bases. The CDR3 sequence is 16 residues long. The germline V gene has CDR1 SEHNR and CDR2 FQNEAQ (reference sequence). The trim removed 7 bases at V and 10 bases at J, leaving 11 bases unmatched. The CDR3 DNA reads TGTGCCAGCACCCCAATTGTCGGGACAGGGGGCTCACCCCTCCACTTT. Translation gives CASTPIVGTGGSPLHF. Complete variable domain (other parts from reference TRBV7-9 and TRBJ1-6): DTGVSQNPRHKITKRGQNVTFRCDPISEHNRLYWYRQTLGQGPEFLTYFQNEAQLEKSRLLSDRFSAERPKGSFSTLEIQRTEQGDSAMYLCASTPIVGTGGSPLHFGNGTRLTVT.

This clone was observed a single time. The CDR3: CASSYSTYNEQFF. The CDR3 DNA reads TGTGCCAGCAGTTACTCGACATACAATGAGCAGTTCTTC. The V gene is TRBV6-6, the J gene TRBJ2-1; no clear D gene. Germline CDR1 and CDR2: MNHNY and SVGAGI (reference sequence). The length of the CDR3 is 13 residues. V was trimmed by 0 bases and J by 4 bases, leaving 4 bases between them.

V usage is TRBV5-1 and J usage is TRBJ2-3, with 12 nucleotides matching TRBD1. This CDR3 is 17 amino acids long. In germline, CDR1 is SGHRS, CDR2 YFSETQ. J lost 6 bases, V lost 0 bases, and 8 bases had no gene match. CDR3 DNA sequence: TGCGCCAGCAGCTTGGGGCCGGGACAGGGGGCGCGGGATACGCAGTATTTT. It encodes CASSLGPGQGARDTQYF.

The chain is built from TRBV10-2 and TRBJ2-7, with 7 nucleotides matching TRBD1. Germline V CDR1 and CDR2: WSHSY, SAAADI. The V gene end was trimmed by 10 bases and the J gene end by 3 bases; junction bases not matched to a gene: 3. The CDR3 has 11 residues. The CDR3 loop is CATGTDYEQYF. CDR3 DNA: TGCGCCACCGGGACAGACTACGAGCAGTACTTC.

The CDR3 loop reads CASSQGAWSQETQYF. CDR3 nucleotide sequence: TGTGCCAGCAGCCAAGGAGCCTGGAGCCAAGAGACCCAGTACTTC. The chain is built from TRBV14 and TRBJ2-5, with D unclear. V lost 1 base and J lost 1, with 10 bases in between. CDR3 length: 15 residues. Germline V gene data show CDR1 as SGHDN and CDR2 as FVKESK.

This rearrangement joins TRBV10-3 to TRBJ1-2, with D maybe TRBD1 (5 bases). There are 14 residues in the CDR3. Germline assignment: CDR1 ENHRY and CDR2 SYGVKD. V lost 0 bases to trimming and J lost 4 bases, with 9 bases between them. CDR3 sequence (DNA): TGTGCCATCAGTGAGTCGGGAACAGGCTATGGCTACACCTTC. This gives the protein CAISESGTGYGYTF.

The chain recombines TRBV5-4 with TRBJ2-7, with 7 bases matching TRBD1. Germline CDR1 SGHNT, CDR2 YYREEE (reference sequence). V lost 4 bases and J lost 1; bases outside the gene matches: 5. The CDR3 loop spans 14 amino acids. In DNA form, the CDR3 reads TGTGCCAGCAGCAGCCGGGACAGTTCCTACGAGCAGTACTTC. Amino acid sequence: CASSSRDSSYEQYF.

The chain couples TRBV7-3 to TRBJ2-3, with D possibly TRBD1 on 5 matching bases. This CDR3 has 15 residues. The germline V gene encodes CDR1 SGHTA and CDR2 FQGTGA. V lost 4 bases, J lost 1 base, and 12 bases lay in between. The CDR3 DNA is TGTGCCAGCAGCTCCTCAGGGTTACGCACAGATACGCAGTATTTT. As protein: CASSSSGLRTDTQYF.

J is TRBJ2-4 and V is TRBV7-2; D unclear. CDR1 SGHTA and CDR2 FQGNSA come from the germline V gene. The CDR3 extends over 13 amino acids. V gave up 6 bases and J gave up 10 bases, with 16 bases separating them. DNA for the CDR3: TGTGCCAGCAGTACTTCTCGATTTGATATTCAGTACTTC. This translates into CASSTSRFDIQYF. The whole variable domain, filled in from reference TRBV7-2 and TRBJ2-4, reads GAGVSQSPSNKVTEKGKDVELRCDPISGHTALYWYRQSLGQGLEFLIYFQGNSAPDKSGLPSDRFSAERTGGSVSTLTIQRTQQEDSAVYLCASSTSRFDIQYFGAGTRLSVL.

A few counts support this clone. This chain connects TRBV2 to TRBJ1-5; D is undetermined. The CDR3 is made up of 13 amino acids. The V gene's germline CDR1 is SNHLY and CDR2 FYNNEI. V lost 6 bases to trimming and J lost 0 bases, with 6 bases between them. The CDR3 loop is CASSAFSNQPQHF. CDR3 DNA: TGTGCCAGCAGCGCGTTTAGCAATCAGCCCCAGCATTTT.

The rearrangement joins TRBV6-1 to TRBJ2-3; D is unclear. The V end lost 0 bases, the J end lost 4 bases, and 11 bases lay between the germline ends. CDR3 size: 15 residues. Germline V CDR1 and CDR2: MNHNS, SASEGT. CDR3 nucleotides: TGTGCCAGCAGTGAAGCGCGGTCTGGGGCAGATACGCAGTATTTT. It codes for CASSEARSGADTQYF.

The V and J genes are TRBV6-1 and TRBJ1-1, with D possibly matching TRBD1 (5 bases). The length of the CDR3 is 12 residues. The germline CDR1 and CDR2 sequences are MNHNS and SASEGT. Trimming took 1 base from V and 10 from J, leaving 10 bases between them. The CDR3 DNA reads TGTGCCAGCAGTGAAGTTGGGCAGGGAGCTTTCTTT. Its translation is CASSEVGQGAFF.

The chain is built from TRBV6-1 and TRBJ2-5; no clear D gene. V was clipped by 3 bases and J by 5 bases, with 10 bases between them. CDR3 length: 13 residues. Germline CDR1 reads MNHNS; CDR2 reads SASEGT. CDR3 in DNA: TGTGCCAGCAGTGACCCCGGCGGCGAGACCCAGTACTTC. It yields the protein CASSDPGGETQYF.

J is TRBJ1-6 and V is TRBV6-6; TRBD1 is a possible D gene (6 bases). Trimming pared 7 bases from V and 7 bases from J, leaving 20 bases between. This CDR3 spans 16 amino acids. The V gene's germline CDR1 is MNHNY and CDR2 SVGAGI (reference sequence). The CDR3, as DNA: TGTGCCAGCAAACGGCAGGAGGACAGACCAAATTCACCCCTCCACTTT. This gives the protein CASKRQEDRPNSPLHF.

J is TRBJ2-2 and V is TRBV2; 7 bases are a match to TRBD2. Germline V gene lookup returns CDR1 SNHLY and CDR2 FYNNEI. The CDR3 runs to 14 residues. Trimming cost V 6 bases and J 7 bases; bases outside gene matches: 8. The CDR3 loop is CASRRRGESGELFF. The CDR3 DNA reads TGTGCCAGCAGGAGACGGGGGGAGAGCGGGGAGCTGTTTTTT.

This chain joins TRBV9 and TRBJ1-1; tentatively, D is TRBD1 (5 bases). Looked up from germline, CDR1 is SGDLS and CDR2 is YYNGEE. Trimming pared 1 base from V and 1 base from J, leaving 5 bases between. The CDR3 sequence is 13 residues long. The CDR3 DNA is TGTGCCAGCAGCGTACAGGGGAACACTGAAGCTTTCTTT. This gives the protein CASSVQGNTEAFF.

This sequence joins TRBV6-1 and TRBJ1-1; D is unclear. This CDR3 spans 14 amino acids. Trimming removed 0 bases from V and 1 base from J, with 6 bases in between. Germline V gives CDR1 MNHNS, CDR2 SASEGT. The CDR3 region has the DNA TGTGCCAGCAGTGAAGCGTGGGCGAACACTGAAGCTTTCTTT. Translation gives CASSEAWANTEAFF.

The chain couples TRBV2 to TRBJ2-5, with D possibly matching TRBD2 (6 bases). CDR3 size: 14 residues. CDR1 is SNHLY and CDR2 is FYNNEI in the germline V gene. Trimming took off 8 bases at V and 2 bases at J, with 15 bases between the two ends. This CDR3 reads CASGGIRRQETQYF. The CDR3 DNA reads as TGTGCCAGCGGGGGGATCCGTCGGCAAGAGACCCAGTACTTC.

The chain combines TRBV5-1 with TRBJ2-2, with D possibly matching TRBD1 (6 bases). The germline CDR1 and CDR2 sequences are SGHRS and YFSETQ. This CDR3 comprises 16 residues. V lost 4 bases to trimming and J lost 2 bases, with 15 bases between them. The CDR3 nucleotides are TGCGCCAGCAGCCCCCGCGCAGGGGTCAACACCGGGGAGCTGTTTTTT. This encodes CASSPRAGVNTGELFF.

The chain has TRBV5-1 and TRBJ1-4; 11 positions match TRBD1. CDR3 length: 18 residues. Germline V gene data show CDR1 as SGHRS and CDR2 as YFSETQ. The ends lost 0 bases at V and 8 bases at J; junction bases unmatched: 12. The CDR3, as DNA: TGCGCCAGCAGCTTGGAGGCCCTGGACAGGGGGCTCGTCGAAAAACTGTTTTTT. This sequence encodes CASSLEALDRGLVEKLFF.

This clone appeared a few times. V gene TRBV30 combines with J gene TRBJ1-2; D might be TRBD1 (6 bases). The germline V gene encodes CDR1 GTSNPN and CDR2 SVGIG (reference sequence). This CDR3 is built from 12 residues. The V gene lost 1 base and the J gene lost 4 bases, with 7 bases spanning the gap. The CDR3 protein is CAWSAQGYGYTF. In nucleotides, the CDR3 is TGTGCCTGGAGTGCACAGGGCTATGGCTACACCTTC.

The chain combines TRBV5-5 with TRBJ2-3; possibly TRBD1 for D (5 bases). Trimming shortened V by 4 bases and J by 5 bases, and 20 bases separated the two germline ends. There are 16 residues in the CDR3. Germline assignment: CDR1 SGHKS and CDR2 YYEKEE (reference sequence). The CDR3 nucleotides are TGTGCCAGCAGCCTCTTGACAGTCCTGGCACAAGATACGCAGTATTTT. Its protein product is CASSLLTVLAQDTQYF.